This T cell receptor beta chain was sequenced in a study of beta chain features in type 1 diabetes. Study context: Taken together, all samples contributed approximately 110 million examined sorted cells. General study results and limits: Cells with high TCR expression could be over-represented when cDNA is sequenced.

In the case of this clone: Its antigen is still unknown.

After removal of 4 bases from V and 3 bases from J, the junction contained 5 bases not matched to a gene. CDR1 SGHTA and CDR2 FQGNSA come from the germline V gene. CDR3 size: 14 residues. The entirety of the isolated RNA underwent reverse transcription, so expressed TCRB transcripts were sequenced. The repertoire was sequenced with immunoSEQ multiplex PCR; TCRdb's copy has only in-frame clones and lacks some. The table has approximately 140,000 clones, about 50% seen once; the top ten hold under 0.5%. This receptor was identified in a man between 18 and 35 years old in good health. The rearrangement joins TRBV7-2 to TRBJ2-7; 8 positions agree with TRBD1. Material for sequencing was Tregs from blood. The CDR3 region is CASSSRQGIYEQYF. DNA for the CDR3: TGTGCCAGCAGCTCAAGACAGGGGATCTACGAGCAGTACTTC.